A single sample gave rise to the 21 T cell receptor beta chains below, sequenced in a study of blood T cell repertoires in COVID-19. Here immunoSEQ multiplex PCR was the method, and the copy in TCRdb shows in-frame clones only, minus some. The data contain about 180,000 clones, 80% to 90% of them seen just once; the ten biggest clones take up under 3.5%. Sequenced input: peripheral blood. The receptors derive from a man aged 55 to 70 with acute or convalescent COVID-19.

The CDR3, as DNA: TGTGCCAGCAGTGAAAAGGGGGGGAGCTCCTATAATTCACCCCTCCACTTT. It codes for CASSEKGGSSYNSPLHF. The chain employs TRBV6-1 and TRBJ1-6; D might be TRBD1 (6 bases). Per germline, CDR1 MNHNS and CDR2 SASEGT. Trimming took 2 bases from V and 0 from J, leaving 11 bases between them. The CDR3 sequence is 17 residues long.

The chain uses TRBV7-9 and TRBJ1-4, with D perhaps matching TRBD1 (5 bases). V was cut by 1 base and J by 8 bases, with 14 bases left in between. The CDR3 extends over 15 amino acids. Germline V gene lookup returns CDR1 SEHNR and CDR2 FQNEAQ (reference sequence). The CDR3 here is CASSLGAGRTEKLFF. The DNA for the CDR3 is TGTGCCAGCAGCTTAGGCGCGGGACGGACCGAAAAACTGTTTTTT.

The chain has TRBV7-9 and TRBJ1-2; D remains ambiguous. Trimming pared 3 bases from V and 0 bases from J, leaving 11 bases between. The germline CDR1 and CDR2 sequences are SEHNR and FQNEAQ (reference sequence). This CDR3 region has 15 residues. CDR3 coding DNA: TGTGCCAGCAGCTTGGGAGGGTTAGCTAACTATGGCTACACCTTC. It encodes CASSLGGLANYGYTF.

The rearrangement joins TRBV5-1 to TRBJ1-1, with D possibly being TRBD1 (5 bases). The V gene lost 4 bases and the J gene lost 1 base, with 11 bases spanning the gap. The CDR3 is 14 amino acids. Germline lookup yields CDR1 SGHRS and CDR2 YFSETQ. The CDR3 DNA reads TGCGCCAGCAGCGTGGGGGAGGCGAACACTGAAGCTTTCTTT. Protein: CASSVGEANTEAFF. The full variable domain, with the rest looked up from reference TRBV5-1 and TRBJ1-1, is KAGVTQTPRYLIKTRGQQVTLSCSPISGHRSVSWYQQTPGQGLQFLFEYFSETQRNKGNFPGRFSGRQFSNSRSEMNVSTLELGDSALYLCASSVGEANTEAFFGQGTRLTVV.

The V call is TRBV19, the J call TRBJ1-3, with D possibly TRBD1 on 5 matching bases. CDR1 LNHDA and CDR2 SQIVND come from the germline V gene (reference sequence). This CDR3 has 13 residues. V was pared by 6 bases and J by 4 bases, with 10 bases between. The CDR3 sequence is CASSPDKGNTIYF. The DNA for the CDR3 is TGTGCCAGTAGCCCGGACAAAGGAAACACCATATATTTT.

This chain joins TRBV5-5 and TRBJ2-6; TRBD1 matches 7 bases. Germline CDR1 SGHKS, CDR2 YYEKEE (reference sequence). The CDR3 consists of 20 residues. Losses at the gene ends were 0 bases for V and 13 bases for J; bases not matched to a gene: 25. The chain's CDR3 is CASSLGVISQGHIVGWVLTF. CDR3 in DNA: TGTGCCAGCAGCTTGGGGGTGATATCACAGGGGCATATTGTAGGTTGGGTCCTGACTTTC.

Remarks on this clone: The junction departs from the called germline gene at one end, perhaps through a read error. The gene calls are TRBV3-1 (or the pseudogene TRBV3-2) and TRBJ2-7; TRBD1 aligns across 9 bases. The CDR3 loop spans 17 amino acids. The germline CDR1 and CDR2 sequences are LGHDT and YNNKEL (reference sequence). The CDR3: CASSQGGGQGRSFEQYF. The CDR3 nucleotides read TGTGCCAGCAGCCAAGGGGGGGGACAGGGACGTTCCTTCGAGCAGTACTTC.

CDR3 loop: CASSPRGGGGYGYTF. The CDR3 nucleotides read TGTGCCAGCAGTCCCCGGGGAGGGGGTGGCTATGGCTACACCTTC. V usage is TRBV27 and J usage is TRBJ1-2; a possible D gene is TRBD1 (6 bases). This CDR3 is 15 amino acids long. Germline V gene data show CDR1 as MNHEY and CDR2 as SMNVEV (reference sequence). V shed 5 bases and J shed 4 bases, with 17 bases lying between them.

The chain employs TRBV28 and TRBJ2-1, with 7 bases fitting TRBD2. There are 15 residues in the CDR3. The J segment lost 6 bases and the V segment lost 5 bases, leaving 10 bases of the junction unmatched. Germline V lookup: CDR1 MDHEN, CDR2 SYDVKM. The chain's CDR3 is CASSPTSRKVNEQFF. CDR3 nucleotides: TGTGCCAGCAGTCCGACTAGCAGGAAGGTCAATGAGCAGTTCTTC.

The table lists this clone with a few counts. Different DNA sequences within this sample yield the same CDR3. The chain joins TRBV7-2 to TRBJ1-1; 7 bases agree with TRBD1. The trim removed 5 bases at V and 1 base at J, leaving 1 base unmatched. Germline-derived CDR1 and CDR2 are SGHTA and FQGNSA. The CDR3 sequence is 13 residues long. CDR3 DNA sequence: TGTGCCAGCAGCCGACAGGGGAACACTGAAGCTTTCTTT. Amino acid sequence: CASSRQGNTEAFF.

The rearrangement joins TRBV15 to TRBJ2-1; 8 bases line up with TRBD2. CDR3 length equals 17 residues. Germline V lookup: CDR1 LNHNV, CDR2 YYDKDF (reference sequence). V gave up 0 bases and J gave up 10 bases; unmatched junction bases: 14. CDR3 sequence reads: CATSRDRRREATLEQFF. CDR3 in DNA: TGTGCCACCAGCAGAGATCGGCGGCGGGAGGCCACCCTAGAGCAGTTCTTC. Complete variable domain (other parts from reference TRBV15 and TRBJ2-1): DAMVIQNPRYQVTQFGKPVTLSCSQTLNHNVMYWYQQKSSQAPKLLFHYYDKDFNNEADTPDNFQSRRPNTSFCFLDIRSPGLGDTAMYLCATSRDRRREATLEQFFGPGTRLTVL.

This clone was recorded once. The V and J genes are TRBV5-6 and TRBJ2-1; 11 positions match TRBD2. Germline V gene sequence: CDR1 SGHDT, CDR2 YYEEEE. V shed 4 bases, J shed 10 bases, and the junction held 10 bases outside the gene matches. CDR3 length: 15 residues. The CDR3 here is CASSRGGLADGEQFF. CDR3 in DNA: TGTGCCAGCAGCCGGGGGGGACTAGCGGACGGAGAGCAGTTCTTC.

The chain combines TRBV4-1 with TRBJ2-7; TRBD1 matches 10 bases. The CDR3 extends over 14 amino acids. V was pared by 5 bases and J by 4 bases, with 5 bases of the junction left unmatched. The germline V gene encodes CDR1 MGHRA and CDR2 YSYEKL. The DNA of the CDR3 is TGCGCCAGCAGCACCCGGACAGGGGGGTACGAGCAGTACTTC. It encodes CASSTRTGGYEQYF.

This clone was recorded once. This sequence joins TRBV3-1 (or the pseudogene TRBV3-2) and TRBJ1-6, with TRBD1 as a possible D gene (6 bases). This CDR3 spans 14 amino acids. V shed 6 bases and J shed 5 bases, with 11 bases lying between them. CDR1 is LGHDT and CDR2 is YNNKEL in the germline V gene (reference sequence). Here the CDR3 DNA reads TGTGCCAGCAGTCCTCGGACAGATAATTCACCCCTCCACTTT. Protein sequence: CASSPRTDNSPLHF.

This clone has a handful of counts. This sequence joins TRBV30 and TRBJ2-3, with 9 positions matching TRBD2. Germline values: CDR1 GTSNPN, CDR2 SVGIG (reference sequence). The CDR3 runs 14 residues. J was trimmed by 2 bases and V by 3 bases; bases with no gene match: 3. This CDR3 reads CAWRAGGATDTQYF. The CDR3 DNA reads TGTGCCTGGAGGGCGGGAGGGGCCACAGATACGCAGTATTTT.

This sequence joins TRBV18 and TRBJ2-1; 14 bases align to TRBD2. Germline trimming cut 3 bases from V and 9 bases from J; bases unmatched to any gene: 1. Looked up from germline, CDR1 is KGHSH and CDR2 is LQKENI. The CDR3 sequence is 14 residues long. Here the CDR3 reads CASSPTSGRVEQFF. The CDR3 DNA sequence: TGTGCCAGCTCACCGACTAGCGGGAGGGTTGAGCAGTTCTTC. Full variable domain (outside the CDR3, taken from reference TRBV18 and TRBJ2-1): NAGVMQNPRHLVRRRGQEARLRCSPMKGHSHVYWYRQLPEEGLKFMVYLQKENIIDESGMPKERFSAEFPKEGPSILRIQQVVRGDSAAYFCASSPTSGRVEQFFGPGTRLTVL.

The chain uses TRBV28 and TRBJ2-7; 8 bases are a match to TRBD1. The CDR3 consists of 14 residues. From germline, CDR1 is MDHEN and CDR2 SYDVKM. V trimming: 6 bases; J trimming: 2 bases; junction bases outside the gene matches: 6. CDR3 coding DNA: TGTGCCAGCAGGGAGCCGGGACAGGCCTACGAGCAGTACTTC. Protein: CASREPGQAYEQYF.

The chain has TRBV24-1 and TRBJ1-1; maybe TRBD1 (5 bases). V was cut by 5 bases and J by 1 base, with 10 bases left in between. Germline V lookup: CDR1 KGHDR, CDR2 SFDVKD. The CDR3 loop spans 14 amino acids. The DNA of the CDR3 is TGTGCCACCAGTGCCAGGGTTACGAACACTGAAGCTTTCTTT. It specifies CATSARVTNTEAFF.

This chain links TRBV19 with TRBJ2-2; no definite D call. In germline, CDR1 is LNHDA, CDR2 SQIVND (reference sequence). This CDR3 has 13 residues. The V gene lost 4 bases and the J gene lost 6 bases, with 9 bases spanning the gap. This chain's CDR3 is CASSTPSPGELFF. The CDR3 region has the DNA TGTGCCAGTAGTACCCCGAGTCCCGGGGAGCTGTTTTTT.

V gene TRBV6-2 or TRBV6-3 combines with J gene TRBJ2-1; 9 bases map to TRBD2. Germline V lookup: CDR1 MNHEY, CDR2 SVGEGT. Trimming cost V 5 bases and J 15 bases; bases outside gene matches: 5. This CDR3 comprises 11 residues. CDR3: CASSQAGGWFF. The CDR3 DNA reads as TGTGCCAGCAGTCAAGCGGGAGGTTGGTTCTTC.

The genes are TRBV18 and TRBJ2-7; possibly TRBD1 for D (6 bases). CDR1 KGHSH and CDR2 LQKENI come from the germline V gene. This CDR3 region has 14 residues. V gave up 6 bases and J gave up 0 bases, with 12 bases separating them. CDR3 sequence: CASSLWGPSYEQYF. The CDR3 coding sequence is TGTGCCAGCTCTCTATGGGGGCCCTCCTACGAGCAGTACTTC.